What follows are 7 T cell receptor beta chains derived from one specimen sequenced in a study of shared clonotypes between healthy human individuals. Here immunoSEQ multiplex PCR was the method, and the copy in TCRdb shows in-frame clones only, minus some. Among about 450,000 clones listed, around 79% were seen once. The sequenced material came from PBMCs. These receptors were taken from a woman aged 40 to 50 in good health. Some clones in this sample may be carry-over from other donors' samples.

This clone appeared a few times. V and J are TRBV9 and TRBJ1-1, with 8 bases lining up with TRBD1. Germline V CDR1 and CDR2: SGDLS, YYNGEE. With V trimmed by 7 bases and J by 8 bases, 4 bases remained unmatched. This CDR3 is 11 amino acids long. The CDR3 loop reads CASGRTGEAFF. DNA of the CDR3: TGTGCCAGCGGTCGGACAGGGGAAGCTTTCTTT.

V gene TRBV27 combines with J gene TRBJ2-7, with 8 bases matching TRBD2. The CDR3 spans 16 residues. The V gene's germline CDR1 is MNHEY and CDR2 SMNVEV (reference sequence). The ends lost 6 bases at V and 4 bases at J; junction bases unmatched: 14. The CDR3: CASSPREAGVGYEQYF. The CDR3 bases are TGTGCCAGCAGCCCCCGGGAAGCGGGAGTGGGTTACGAGCAGTACTTC.

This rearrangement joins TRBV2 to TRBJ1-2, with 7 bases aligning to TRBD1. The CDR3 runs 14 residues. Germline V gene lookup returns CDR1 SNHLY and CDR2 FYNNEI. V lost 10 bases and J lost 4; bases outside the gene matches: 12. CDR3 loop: CANGQATTGYGYTF. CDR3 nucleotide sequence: TGTGCCAACGGACAGGCTACAACTGGCTATGGCTACACCTTC.

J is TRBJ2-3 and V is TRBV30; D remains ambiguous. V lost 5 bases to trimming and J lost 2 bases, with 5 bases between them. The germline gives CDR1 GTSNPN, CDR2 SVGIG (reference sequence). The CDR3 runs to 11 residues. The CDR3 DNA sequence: TGTGCCTGGGATACCACAGATACGCAGTATTTT. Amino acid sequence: CAWDTTDTQYF. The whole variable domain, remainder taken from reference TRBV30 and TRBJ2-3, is SQTIHQWPATLVQPVGSPLSLECTVEGTSNPNLYWYRQAAGRGLQLLFYSVGIGQISSEVPQNLSASRPQDRQFILSSKKLLLSDSGFYLCAWDTTDTQYFGPGTRLTVL.

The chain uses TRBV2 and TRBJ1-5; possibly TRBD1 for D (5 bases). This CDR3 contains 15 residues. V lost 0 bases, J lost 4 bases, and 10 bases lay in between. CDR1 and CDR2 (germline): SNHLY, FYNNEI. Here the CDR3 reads CASSEAWGGNQPQHF. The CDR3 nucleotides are TGTGCCAGCAGTGAAGCTTGGGGGGGGAATCAGCCCCAGCATTTT.

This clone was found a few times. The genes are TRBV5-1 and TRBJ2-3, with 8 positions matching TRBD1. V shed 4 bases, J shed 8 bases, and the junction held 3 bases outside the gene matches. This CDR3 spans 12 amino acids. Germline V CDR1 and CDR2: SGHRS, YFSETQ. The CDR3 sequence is CASSVTGGTQYF. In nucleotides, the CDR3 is TGCGCCAGCAGCGTTACAGGGGGTACGCAGTATTTT.

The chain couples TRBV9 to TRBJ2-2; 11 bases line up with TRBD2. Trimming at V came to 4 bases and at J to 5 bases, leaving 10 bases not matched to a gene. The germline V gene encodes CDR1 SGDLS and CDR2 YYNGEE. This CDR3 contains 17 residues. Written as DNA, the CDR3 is TGTGCCAGCAGCCCCGGAGGGCTAGCGGGAGGTACCGGGGAGCTGTTTTTT. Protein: CASSPGGLAGGTGELFF.